The 21 T cell receptor beta chains in this list originate from one sample, sequenced in a study of cytotoxic CD8 clonotypes in ibrutinib-treated CLL. The method was immunoSEQ multiplex PCR; TCRdb's version includes in-frame clones alone and lacks a portion of them. The table has about 140,000 clones, 80% seen once. The material sequenced was PBMCs, taken after 36 months of ibrutinib treatment. These receptors all stem from a human donor with chronic lymphocytic leukemia.

The chain recombines TRBV6-5 with TRBJ1-2, with D tentatively TRBD1 (5 bases). CDR1 and CDR2 (germline): MNHEY, SVGAGI. V was clipped by 0 bases and J by 4 bases, with 15 bases between them. CDR3 size: 16 residues. The CDR3 loop reads CASSYSTGRGSYGYTF. The CDR3 bases are TGTGCCAGCAGTTACTCGACGGGGAGGGGTAGCTATGGCTACACCTTC.

The CDR3 sequence: CATKKTSGRAWEQYF. CDR3 in DNA: TGTGCCACCAAGAAGACTAGCGGGAGGGCCTGGGAGCAGTACTTC. V gene TRBV6-1 combines with J gene TRBJ2-7; 14 bases fit TRBD2. Germline lookup yields CDR1 MNHNS and CDR2 SASEGT. V lost 10 bases, J lost 7 bases, and 12 bases stayed unmatched. CDR3 length: 15 amino acids.

J is TRBJ2-7 and V is TRBV19; 7 nucleotides line up with TRBD1. CDR3 length equals 14 residues. V gave up 5 bases and J gave up 4 bases; unmatched junction bases: 8. Looked up from germline, CDR1 is LNHDA and CDR2 is SQIVND (reference sequence). Written as DNA, the CDR3 is TGTGCCAGTAGTTTGCGGACAGGCGGTTACGAGCAGTACTTC. It translates to CASSLRTGGYEQYF.

This clone is deemed medium-sized. This chain uses TRBV6-5 with TRBJ1-3; no firm D call. V gave up 0 bases and J gave up 7 bases, with 13 bases separating them. This CDR3 contains 15 residues. The germline CDR1 and CDR2 sequences are MNHEY and SVGAGI. This CDR3 is CASSYSMEGGNTIYF. The CDR3 DNA sequence: TGTGCCAGCAGTTACTCGATGGAGGGTGGGAACACCATATATTTT.

The rearrangement links TRBV10-1 to TRBJ2-1; TRBD2 matches at 9 bases. The V segment lost 9 bases and the J segment 3 bases; nucleotides outside the gene matches: 0. The CDR3 covers 12 residues. Germline CDR1 and CDR2: WNHNN and SYGVQD (reference sequence). CDR3 protein: CASSGSYNEQFF. The DNA of the CDR3 is TGCGCCAGTAGCGGGAGCTACAATGAGCAGTTCTTC.

The genes are TRBV30 and TRBJ1-5; TRBD1 aligns across 10 bases. The trim removed 1 base at V and 2 bases at J, leaving 5 bases unmatched. This CDR3 is built from 16 residues. Germline CDR1 and CDR2: GTSNPN and SVGIG (reference sequence). The DNA for the CDR3 is TGTGCCTGGAGTGACCGGGACAGGGGCCGCAATCAGCCCCAGCATTTT. Encoded protein: CAWSDRDRGRNQPQHF.

The V call is TRBV4-1, the J call TRBJ2-5; D may match TRBD1 or TRBD2 (5 bases each). The CDR3 covers 14 residues. Trimming removed 3 bases at V and 9 bases at J, with 17 bases between. Per germline, CDR1 MGHRA and CDR2 YSYEKL. The CDR3 DNA is TGCGCCAGCAGCCATCCGGGACGGCGTACGGCCCAGTACTTC. Amino acids: CASSHPGRRTAQYF.

This chain joins TRBV18 and TRBJ2-1; D possibly matches TRBD1 or TRBD2 (5 bases each). Germline V lookup: CDR1 KGHSH, CDR2 LQKENI. The CDR3 is 13 amino acids. V was clipped by 3 bases and J by 8 bases, with 11 bases between them. The CDR3 region has the DNA TGTGCCAGCTCACCTTCGGTGGGGGATGAGCAGTTCTTC. Translated: CASSPSVGDEQFF.

This clone was seen a few times. The genes are TRBV6-1 and TRBJ1-2; D is uncertain. The CDR3 spans 13 residues. V lost 9 bases to trimming and J lost 6 bases, with 17 bases between them. Germline lookup yields CDR1 MNHNS and CDR2 SASEGT. CDR3 sequence reads: CASLLDLGNGYTF. CDR3 sequence (DNA): TGTGCCAGTTTGTTAGACTTGGGGAATGGCTACACCTTC.

The genes are TRBV28 and TRBJ2-1; tentatively, D is TRBD2 (6 bases). The CDR3 contains 12 residues. V lost 6 bases and J 8 bases, leaving 11 bases between the germline ends. Germline CDR1 is MDHEN and CDR2 is SYDVKM. CDR3 coding DNA: TGTGCCAGCAGCCCGCCTAGCGATGAGCAGTTCTTC. Amino acid sequence: CASSPPSDEQFF.

The V and J genes are TRBV7-8 and TRBJ2-1; 8 nucleotides align to TRBD2. This CDR3 has 15 amino acids. The trim removed 7 bases at V and 2 bases at J, leaving 7 bases unmatched. The germline CDR1 and CDR2 sequences are SGHVS and FQNEAQ. CDR3 sequence: CASNRIAGPYNEQFF. The CDR3 bases are TGTGCCAGCAACCGAATAGCGGGGCCCTACAATGAGCAGTTCTTC.

This chain joins TRBV7-6 and TRBJ2-3, with D maybe TRBD2 (6 bases). The ends were cut back, 4 bases at V and 2 bases at J, with 16 bases in the middle. This CDR3 region has 16 residues. The germline CDR1 and CDR2 sequences are SGHVS and FNYEAQ. The CDR3 protein is CASSSRLGRTTDTQYF. In DNA form, the CDR3 reads TGTGCCAGCAGCTCGAGACTAGGCCGGACCACAGATACGCAGTATTTT.

The V gene is TRBV10-2, the J gene TRBJ2-6; no definite D call. This CDR3 comprises 13 residues. Germline loops: CDR1 WSHSY, CDR2 SAAADI. Trimming cost V 6 bases and J 0 bases, with 3 bases left between them. The CDR3 is CASRISGANVLTF. Here the CDR3 DNA reads TGCGCCAGCAGGATCTCTGGGGCCAACGTCCTGACTTTC.

The rearrangement joins TRBV18 to TRBJ2-7; unclear D gene. The CDR3 extends over 12 amino acids. V lost 3 bases to trimming and J lost 9 bases, with 12 bases between them. CDR1 and CDR2 from the germline V gene are KGHSH and LQKENI. The DNA of the CDR3 is TGTGCCAGCTCACCCCCAGGAGTCGCGCAGTACTTC. Its protein is CASSPPGVAQYF.

The V gene is TRBV4-2, the J gene TRBJ1-3; D ambiguous. The V and J ends lost 1 base and 4 bases respectively, with 8 bases between them. The CDR3 runs to 14 residues. The germline CDR1 and CDR2 sequences are LGHNA and YNFKEQ. The CDR3 nucleotides are TGTGCCAGCAGCCAAGCGACACCCGGAAACACCATATATTTT. The encoded protein is CASSQATPGNTIYF.

Here the CDR3 DNA reads TGCGCCAGCAGACTGAATAGCGGGACAATCTACAATGAGCAGTTCTTC. Amino acid sequence: CASRLNSGTIYNEQFF. The rearrangement links TRBV5-1 to TRBJ2-1, with TRBD2 matching over 8 bases. The germline gives CDR1 SGHRS, CDR2 YFSETQ. The V and J ends lost 5 bases and 3 bases, in that order; junction bases with no gene match: 10. This CDR3 is built from 16 residues. The full variable domain, with the rest looked up from reference TRBV5-1 and TRBJ2-1, is KAGVTQTPRYLIKTRGQQVTLSCSPISGHRSVSWYQQTPGQGLQFLFEYFSETQRNKGNFPGRFSGRQFSNSRSEMNVSTLELGDSALYLCASRLNSGTIYNEQFFGPGTRLTVL.

The chain is built from TRBV7-9 and TRBJ1-1; D may be TRBD1 (5 bases). Trimming took 6 bases from V and 3 from J, leaving 14 bases between them. Germline V gives CDR1 SEHNR, CDR2 FQNEAQ (reference sequence). The CDR3 is 14 amino acids. Here the CDR3 reads CASRKQGRDTEAFF. For the CDR3, the DNA is TGTGCCAGCAGAAAGCAGGGTAGGGACACTGAAGCTTTCTTT.

The rearrangement links TRBV5-1 to TRBJ1-5, with D possibly being TRBD1 (5 bases). The CDR3 spans 16 residues. Germline V gene data show CDR1 as SGHRS and CDR2 as YFSETQ. The V and J ends lost 4 bases and 4 bases respectively, with 18 bases between them. The CDR3 nucleotides read TGCGCCAGCAGCCCTCCTTCGGGGACCAAAAATCAGCCCCAGCATTTT. The encoded protein is CASSPPSGTKNQPQHF. The variable domain in full, completed from reference TRBV5-1 and TRBJ1-5, reads KAGVTQTPRYLIKTRGQQVTLSCSPISGHRSVSWYQQTPGQGLQFLFEYFSETQRNKGNFPGRFSGRQFSNSRSEMNVSTLELGDSALYLCASSPPSGTKNQPQHFGDGTRLSIL.

The chain carries TRBV5-1 and TRBJ2-3; D gene unclear. CDR1 and CDR2 (germline): SGHRS, YFSETQ. The CDR3 runs 16 residues. Trimming stripped 0 bases from V and 2 bases from J, with 13 bases between. The CDR3 DNA reads TGCGCCAGCAGCTTGGCCGTTGTAGGGAACACAGATACGCAGTATTTT. Residues: CASSLAVVGNTDTQYF. The full variable domain, with the rest looked up from reference TRBV5-1 and TRBJ2-3, is KAGVTQTPRYLIKTRGQQVTLSCSPISGHRSVSWYQQTPGQGLQFLFEYFSETQRNKGNFPGRFSGRQFSNSRSEMNVSTLELGDSALYLCASSLAVVGNTDTQYFGPGTRLTVL.

The CDR3 DNA sequence: TGTGCCAGCAGACGACTCGCTAGGGGGCCTATGGGAGATACGCAGTATTTT. Its translation: CASRRLARGPMGDTQYF. This chain connects TRBV27 to TRBJ2-3, with TRBD1 matching over 7 bases. In germline, CDR1 is MNHEY, CDR2 SMNVEV (reference sequence). This CDR3 is built from 17 residues. Losses at the gene ends were 6 bases for V and 5 bases for J; bases not matched to a gene: 17.

The chain joins TRBV5-6 to TRBJ2-5; D is tentatively TRBD1 or TRBD2 (6 bases each). The CDR3 extends over 13 amino acids. V was trimmed by 0 bases and J by 5 bases, leaving 8 bases between them. The germline gives CDR1 SGHDT, CDR2 YYEEEE. The CDR3 sequence: CASSLVGGETQYF. The CDR3 DNA sequence: TGTGCCAGCAGCTTGGTGGGGGGCGAGACCCAGTACTTC.